A selection of T cell receptor beta chains follows, all from one sample in a study of cytomegalovirus exposure and HLA in healthy donors. The method was immunoSEQ multiplex PCR; TCRdb's version includes in-frame clones alone and lacks a portion of them. The table records under 150,000 clones, around four fifths of them present only once. Sequencing used PBMCs. The receptors come from a woman in her thirties in good health and CMV-seronegative. The CDR3 runs from the conserved cysteine through the conserved F or W. A D gene is named only where the DNA matches it firmly. Not every row has a clone size; where given, it reads once, few, many or a size class.

V gene	CDR3 length	D gene	J gene	clone size	CDR3 protein	CDR3 DNA
TRBV4-1	13	.	TRBJ1-2	.	CASTQRAGYGYTF	TGCGCCAGCACCCAGAGGGCGGGCTATGGCTACACCTTC
TRBV19	14	.	TRBJ1-2	.	CASTLETANYGYTF	TGTGCCAGTACCCTAGAGACAGCAAACTATGGCTACACCTTC
TRBV6-1	14	.	TRBJ2-2	.	CASSPQGFTGELFF	TGTGCCAGCAGCCCACAGGGTTTCACCGGGGAGCTGTTTTTT
TRBV18	14	.	TRBJ1-5	.	CASSPRTENQPQHF	TGTGCCAGCTCACCCCGGACAGAAAATCAGCCCCAGCATTTT
TRBV28	15	TRBD1	TRBJ2-2	.	CASRSGQGSTGELFF	TGTGCCAGCAGGTCGGGACAGGGGTCGACCGGGGAGCTGTTTTTT
TRBV12-5	17	TRBD1	TRBJ2-1	.	CASGLAAGTGNYNEQFF	TGTGCTAGTGGTTTGGCGGCCGGGACAGGGAACTACAATGAGCAGTTCTTC
TRBV9	16	.	TRBJ1-1	.	CASSVASLARNTEAFF	TGTGCCAGCAGCGTAGCTAGCCTAGCCAGGAACACTGAAGCTTTCTTT
TRBV15	17	.	TRBJ2-3	.	CATSRGDTRTGTDTQYF	TGTGCCACCAGCAGGGGTGACACCAGAACTGGCACAGATACGCAGTATTTT
TRBV28	16	TRBD1	TRBJ2-1	.	CASSPARDRAYNEQFF	TGTGCCAGCAGCCCAGCCCGGGACAGGGCCTACAATGAGCAGTTCTTC
TRBV7-9	14	.	TRBJ1-2	once	CASSPQGFGYGYTF	TGTGCCAGCAGCCCGCAGGGGTTTGGTTATGGCTACACCTTC
TRBV5-1	17	TRBD2	TRBJ2-5	once	CASSVGLAFLGVETQYF	TGCGCCAGCAGCGTGGGACTAGCTTTTCTAGGTGTAGAGACCCAGTACTTC
TRBV7-2	18	TRBD1	TRBJ2-6	.	CASSLGWGQGTGANVLTF	TGTGCCAGCAGCTTAGGTTGGGGACAGGGGACTGGGGCCAACGTCCTGACTTTC
TRBV7-8	15	.	TRBJ1-4	.	CASSSQGTANEKLFF	TGTGCCAGCAGCTCTCAGGGTACAGCTAATGAAAAACTGTTTTTT
TRBV5-1	14	.	TRBJ1-1	.	CASSHDRKNTEAFF	TGCGCCAGCAGCCATGACAGGAAGAACACTGAAGCTTTCTTT
TRBV6-5	16	TRBD1	TRBJ2-7	.	CASSYTRTGGTYEQYF	TGTGCCAGCAGTTACACAAGGACAGGGGGAACCTACGAGCAGTACTTC
TRBV6-5	15	.	TRBJ1-4	.	CASKDNRVANEKLFF	TGTGCCAGCAAAGATAACAGGGTTGCTAATGAAAAACTGTTTTTT
TRBV18	13	.	TRBJ2-5	.	CASSPQKEETQYF	TGTGCCAGCTCACCACAGAAAGAGGAGACCCAGTACTTC
TRBV30	14	TRBD1	TRBJ1-2	.	CAWRETGAGYGYTF	TGTGCCTGGAGGGAAACAGGGGCCGGATATGGCTACACCTTC
TRBV7-2	15	.	TRBJ1-1	.	CASSSRGRSGDEAFF	TGTGCCAGCAGCTCACGAGGTCGGAGTGGTGATGAAGCTTTCTTT
TRBV5-1	16	.	TRBJ1-3	.	CASSFLGGAAGNTIYF	TGCGCCAGCAGCTTCCTCGGGGGTGCTGCTGGAAACACCATATATTTT
TRBV18	16	.	TRBJ1-2	.	CASSPEPGRSNYGYTF	TGTGCCAGCTCACCAGAGCCCGGTCGCTCCAACTATGGCTACACCTTC
TRBV6-5	13	.	TRBJ2-7	.	CASSSGIAYEQYF	TGTGCCAGCAGTTCAGGGATAGCCTACGAGCAGTACTTC
TRBV11-2	15	TRBD2	TRBJ2-5	.	CASSSDGGVGETQYF	TGTGCCAGCAGCTCAGATGGGGGGGTCGGGGAGACCCAGTACTTC
TRBV6-1	18	TRBD2	TRBJ2-1	.	CASRERLAGGPAYNEQFF	TGTGCCAGCAGAGAAAGGCTAGCGGGGGGCCCCGCTTACAATGAGCAGTTCTTC
TRBV9	15	TRBD2	TRBJ2-3	.	CASSVVGTTGDTQYF	TGTGCCAGCAGCGTAGTTGGGACTACCGGAGATACGCAGTATTTT
TRBV7-2	19	.	TRBJ1-6	.	CASSSYRDVGSSYNSPLHF	TGTGCCAGCAGCTCTTACCGAGACGTGGGGAGCTCCTATAATTCACCCCTCCACTTT
TRBV7-9	14	TRBD2	TRBJ2-7	.	CASQLAGGLGEQYF	TGTGCCAGCCAACTAGCGGGGGGGCTTGGAGAGCAGTACTTC
TRBV7-6	14	TRBD2	TRBJ2-1	.	CASSLVRGGNEQFF	TGTGCCAGCAGCTTAGTTCGGGGGGGCAATGAGCAGTTCTTC
TRBV9	13	TRBD1	TRBJ2-7	.	CASIRQGDYEQYF	TGTGCCAGCATAAGACAGGGAGACTACGAGCAGTACTTC
TRBV5-1	16	TRBD2	TRBJ2-3	.	CASSLGSSGVTDTQYF	TGCGCCAGCAGCTTGGGTTCTAGCGGGGTCACAGATACGCAGTATTTT
TRBV2	15	TRBD1	TRBJ2-1	.	CASSTDRGGYNEQFF	TGTGCCAGCAGTACGGACAGGGGGGGCTACAATGAGCAGTTCTTC
TRBV27	17	TRBD2	TRBJ2-3	.	CASSILGLAGGKDTQYF	TGTGCCAGCAGTATTCTAGGACTAGCGGGGGGCAAGGATACGCAGTATTTT